These 20 T cell receptor beta chains came from one sample sequenced in a study of blood T cells in healthy people across ages. Alongside a J-beta primer mix, a sample-barcoded 5' primer served in a second PCR lasting roughly 6 to 11 cycles. Each CDR3 protein is one row after TCRdb ran MiXCR on the 5' RACE reads. The profile shows 750,000 to 850,000 distinct CDR3 sequences, 25% of them singletons. This sample was shared with a second study, whose subject was T cells of mothers and their children.

The sample was blood. The receptor source for this set is a boy between 5 and 17 years old in good health.

This clonotype has a handful of counts. The rearrangement links TRBV6-6 to TRBJ2-5; D remains ambiguous. The tail of the sequence fits TRBJ2-1 better, so the J call may be wrong. This CDR3 is built from 13 residues. CDR1 is MNHNY and CDR2 is SVGAGI in the germline V gene (reference sequence). The CDR3 DNA sequence: TGTGCCAGCAGTCCCAATCACCCCGATGAGCAGTTCTTC. Protein sequence: CASSPNHPDEQFF.

CDR3: CASSLALAGPYLTETQYF. CDR3 sequence (DNA): TGCGCCAGCAGCTTGGCTCTAGCGGGACCCTACCTAACAGAGACCCAGTACTTC. This chain connects TRBV5-1 to TRBJ2-5, with 9 bases lining up with TRBD2. Germline lookup yields CDR1 SGHRS and CDR2 YFSETQ. With 0 bases clipped from V and 4 bases from J, the junction kept 13 bases outside the gene matches. CDR3 length: 18 residues.

The V and J genes are TRBV20-1 and TRBJ2-3, with TRBD2 matching 13 bases. CDR3 size: 15 residues. The germline V gene encodes CDR1 DFQATT and CDR2 SNEGSKA (reference sequence). Trimming at V came to 5 bases and at J to 2 bases, leaving 4 bases not matched to a gene. The DNA for the CDR3 is TGCAGTGCTCCGGGACTAGCGGGGAACACAGATACGCAGTATTTT. It translates to CSAPGLAGNTDTQYF.

The chain recombines TRBV6-5 with TRBJ2-5; 9 positions agree with TRBD2. In germline, CDR1 is MNHEY, CDR2 SVGAGI. V shed 0 bases, J shed 5 bases, and the junction held 4 bases outside the gene matches. This CDR3 has 15 residues. CDR3 nucleotides: TGTGCCAGCAGTTACTCGGCGGGGGGGCTGGAGACCCAGTACTTC. Encoded protein: CASSYSAGGLETQYF.

This clonotype came up a few times. The chain couples TRBV15 to TRBJ2-7; 7 bases are shared with TRBD1. This CDR3 has 17 amino acids. Germline trimming cut 6 bases from V and 3 bases from J; bases unmatched to any gene: 17. Germline CDR1 and CDR2: LNHNV and YYDKDF (reference sequence). The CDR3 is CATRSGKVDRPNYEQYF. CDR3 bases: TGTGCCACCAGAAGTGGAAAAGTGGACAGGCCGAACTACGAGCAGTACTTC.

The chain is built from TRBV5-1 and TRBJ2-5; TRBD1 matches at 8 bases. J gave up 2 bases and V 0 bases, and 6 bases lay outside the gene matches. CDR1 is SGHRS and CDR2 is YFSETQ in the germline V gene. The CDR3 consists of 16 residues. CDR3 amino acids: CASSLAPGQGQETQYF. CDR3 nucleotides: TGCGCCAGCAGCTTGGCCCCAGGACAGGGACAAGAGACCCAGTACTTC.

J is TRBJ2-5 and V is TRBV10-3; TRBD2 is a possible D gene (6 bases). The DNA end lines up better with TRBJ2-7; the J call may be wrong. Germline V gene lookup returns CDR1 ENHRY and CDR2 SYGVKD. The CDR3 totals 17 residues. CDR3 DNA sequence: TGTGCCATCAGTGAGTCGATTATGCCTAGCGCCTCCTACGAGCAGTACTTC. Protein: CAISESIMPSASYEQYF.

This clonotype came up once. This rearrangement joins TRBV10-3 to TRBJ2-1; 11 bases agree with TRBD1. CDR1 and CDR2 (germline): ENHRY, SYGVKD. The CDR3 is 19 amino acids. Trimming removed 3 bases from V and 3 bases from J; junction bases left unmatched: 13. CDR3 nucleotide sequence: TGTGCCATCAGTGATGGACAGGGGGCGCGGGAGGGGGTCTACAATGAGCAGTTCTTC. This sequence encodes CAISDGQGAREGVYNEQFF.

The chain combines TRBV25-1 with TRBJ1-4; D not resolved. Trimming shortened V by 6 bases and J by 4 bases, and 3 bases separated the two germline ends. CDR3 length equals 11 residues. The germline V gene encodes CDR1 MGHDK and CDR2 SYGVNS. The CDR3 is CASRGNEKLFF. In DNA form, the CDR3 reads TGTGCCAGCAGGGGTAATGAAAAACTGTTTTTT.

The chain has TRBV29-1 and TRBJ2-3, with 8 bases fitting TRBD2. Germline trimming cut 5 bases from V and 5 bases from J; bases unmatched to any gene: 9. This CDR3 comprises 14 residues. Germline CDR1 is SQVTM and CDR2 is ANQGSEA. CDR3 residues: CSVTVGGAGDTQYF. The CDR3, as DNA: TGCAGCGTTACAGTCGGGGGGGCCGGAGATACGCAGTATTTT.

The chain links TRBV30 to TRBJ2-5; the D gene is possibly TRBD1 (6 bases). The better agreement between TRBJ2-7 and the DNA end casts doubt on the J call. Germline CDR1 and CDR2: GTSNPN and SVGIG (reference sequence). This CDR3 is built from 14 residues. Here the CDR3 reads CAWSVLDRTYEQYF. CDR3 coding DNA: TGTGCCTGGAGTGTACTCGACAGGACCTACGAGCAGTACTTC.

This clonotype was detected a few times. This rearrangement joins TRBV5-5 to TRBJ1-2, with unresolved D. CDR1 is SGHKS and CDR2 is YYEKEE in the germline V gene (reference sequence). The CDR3 is made up of 14 amino acids. V lost 3 bases, J lost 5 bases, and 14 bases lay in between. As DNA, the CDR3 is TGTGCCAGCAGCTCCGGAGTGGCTACATATGGCTACACCTTC. It is translated as CASSSGVATYGYTF.

This clonotype was counted between two and nine times. V usage is TRBV4-3 and J usage is TRBJ2-5; weak D call: TRBD1 (6 bases). The CDR3 totals 14 residues. Germline loops: CDR1 LGHNA, CDR2 YSLEER. The V and J ends lost 0 bases and 5 bases respectively, with 10 bases between them. The DNA for the CDR3 is TGCGCCAGCAGCCAAGAGGGGGCGAGGGAGACCCAGTACTTC. Amino acids: CASSQEGARETQYF.

The J gene is TRBJ1-1, the V gene TRBV2, with D maybe TRBD1 (5 bases). Trimming shortened V by 8 bases and J by 4 bases, and 14 bases separated the two germline ends. The CDR3 contains 13 residues. Germline lookup yields CDR1 SNHLY and CDR2 FYNNEI. The CDR3 DNA sequence: TGTGCCAGCCACTCAGGGAGAACCACTGAAGCTTTCTTT. It encodes CASHSGRTTEAFF.

This clonotype turned up a few times. The chain recombines TRBV7-2 with TRBJ1-4; no clear D gene. Germline lookup yields CDR1 SGHTA and CDR2 FQGNSA. The CDR3 totals 14 residues. V gave up 4 bases and J gave up 4 bases, with 10 bases separating them. CDR3 region: CASSSTSRNEKLFF. CDR3 DNA: TGTGCCAGCAGCTCCACCTCCCGTAATGAAAAACTGTTTTTT.

The chain links TRBV5-1 to TRBJ2-2, with 12 bases fitting TRBD2. Germline assignment: CDR1 SGHRS and CDR2 YFSETQ. The CDR3 spans 17 residues. Trimming took 3 bases from V and 3 from J; bases not matched to a gene: 6. The CDR3 here is CASSSPSGREDTGELFF. The CDR3 DNA is TGCGCCAGCAGCTCCCCTAGCGGGAGGGAGGACACCGGGGAGCTGTTTTTT.

There are many counts of this clonotype. This sequence joins TRBV14 and TRBJ2-1, with 12 bases matching TRBD2. The CDR3 runs 20 residues. V shed 4 bases, J shed 5 bases, and the junction held 18 bases outside the gene matches. CDR1 and CDR2 (germline): SGHDN, FVKESK. The DNA for the CDR3 is TGTGCCAGCAGCCCTAGGACTAGCGGGAAGTATATGGTGTCTGACAATGAGCAGTTCTTC. It yields the protein CASSPRTSGKYMVSDNEQFF. Full variable domain (missing parts from reference TRBV14 and TRBJ2-1): EAGVTQFPSHSVIEKGQTVTLRCDPISGHDNLYWYRRVMGKEIKFLLHFVKESKQDESGMPNNRFLAERTGGTYSTLKVQPAELEDSGVYFCASSPRTSGKYMVSDNEQFFGPGTRLTVL.

The CDR3 nucleotides are TGTGCCAGCAGCTTAGGGGGAATGGGCAATCAGCCCCAGCATTTT. Translation: CASSLGGMGNQPQHF. The V call is TRBV7-9, the J call TRBJ1-5; D is undetermined. V was shortened by 1 base and J by 2 bases, with 9 bases between the two germline ends. This CDR3 has 15 amino acids. Germline V gene data show CDR1 as SEHNR and CDR2 as FQNEAQ (reference sequence).

About this clonotype: One junction end does not reproduce the germline sequence, and a read error may be involved. This chain connects TRBV7-9 to TRBJ1-2, with TRBD1 identical over 11 bases. The CDR3 is 13 amino acids. The germline V gene has CDR1 SEHNR and CDR2 FQNEAQ (reference sequence). CDR3 in amino acids: CASSPPDRGLQGF. Here the CDR3 DNA reads TGTGCCAGCAGCCCCCCGGACAGGGGGCTACAGGGCTTC.

The chain employs TRBV3-1 and TRBJ1-1, with D maybe TRBD1 (5 bases). Trimming stripped 2 bases from V and 1 base from J, with 11 bases between. Germline V gene lookup returns CDR1 LGHDT and CDR2 YNNKEL (reference sequence). This CDR3 is built from 15 residues. The CDR3 DNA is TGTGCCAGCAGCCAAACAGGTATTTGGAACACTGAAGCTTTCTTT. Residues: CASSQTGIWNTEAFF.